This T cell receptor (beta chain) appears in the sequencing data of a study of shared clonotypes between healthy human individuals. The V gene lost 3 bases and the J gene lost 5 bases, with 4 bases spanning the gap. Germline CDR1 MNHEY, CDR2 SMNVEV (reference sequence). This CDR3 region has 11 residues. Details on this clone: The same CDR3 is also encoded by other DNA sequences in this sample.

Unsorted PBMC samples were amplified in replicate PCRs containing about 300 ng DNA, some 30,000 T cell genomes. Authors' analysis steps: Sequence data from immunoSEQ were junction-only and lacked quality scores; consequently, filtering differed. Using immunoSEQ multiplex PCR, the repertoire was profiled, and TCRdb retains in-frame clones only, with some absent. D and trimming come from the DNA, and the V and J calls and clone size come from that table. The sample contains about 490,000 clones, around 80% of which appear only once. Specimen: PBMCs. The rearrangement joins TRBV27 to TRBJ2-5; no reliable D call. The TCR sequence derives from a woman aged 40 to 50 in good health. Some clones in this sample may be carry-over from other donors' samples. The CDR3 reads CASSFRETQYF. The DNA of the CDR3 is TGTGCCAGCAGTTTCAGGGAGACCCAGTACTTC.